This TCR beta chain was observed in a study of beta chain features in type 1 diabetes. Study-level points and caveats: Type 1 diabetes patients had moderately but significantly shorter TCRB CDR3s in all four CD4+ subsets. Insertions at VDJ junctions were less frequent in type 1 diabetes patients. These patients also deleted more nucleotides at the same junctions. Still unanswered here is whether HLA type influences TCRB rearrangement.

This clone was seen a few times. Its antigen is unidentified. The CDR3 sequence is 13 residues long. From germline, CDR1 is SGDLS and CDR2 YYNGEE. The V and J ends lost 5 bases and 3 bases respectively, with 11 bases between them. Investigators reverse transcribed all isolated RNA, so they sequenced expressed TCRB transcripts. Produced via immunoSEQ multiplex PCR; TCRdb's table is partial and in-frame only. The sample has about 370,000 clones, roughly 15% seen once. Sequencing was carried out using naive CD4+ T cells from blood. J is TRBJ1-1 and V is TRBV9; unclear D gene. This sequence was found in a woman between 18 and 30 years old in good health. Here the CDR3 reads CASSWTRDTEAFF. The CDR3 DNA follows: TGTGCCAGCAGTTGGACGAGGGACACTGAAGCTTTCTTT.